These 20 T cell receptor beta chains originate from one sample sequenced in a study of T cells in Graves' hyperthyroidism and ophthalmopathy. There were TCR beta CDR3 regions amplified from RNA transcripts. The study used the HTBI primer set for a first-round RT-PCR of the TCR CDR3. TCRdb called the multiplex PCR reads again in MiXCR, with one record for every CDR3 protein. The sample yields a few hundred thousand distinct CDR3 sequences, 46% seen once. Input material: peripheral blood or thyroid tissue (not recorded which). These receptors were taken from a woman between 18 and 30 years old with Graves' hyperthyroidism.

V usage is TRBV14 and J usage is TRBJ2-3; TRBD2 aligns across 9 bases. J gave up 2 bases and V 4 bases, and 4 bases lay outside the gene matches. Germline V gives CDR1 SGHDN, CDR2 FVKESK. This CDR3 comprises 15 residues. CDR3 region: CASSRLAEFTDTQYF. CDR3 DNA: TGTGCCAGCAGCCGACTAGCGGAATTCACAGATACGCAGTATTTT. Variable domain in full (rest from reference TRBV14 and TRBJ2-3): EAGVTQFPSHSVIEKGQTVTLRCDPISGHDNLYWYRRVMGKEIKFLLHFVKESKQDESGMPNNRFLAERTGGTYSTLKVQPAELEDSGVYFCASSRLAEFTDTQYFGPGTRLTVL.

The chain links TRBV6-1 to TRBJ1-2; D might be TRBD1 (6 bases). CDR3 length equals 15 residues. V lost 6 bases and J lost 6, with 20 bases in between. Germline V gene lookup returns CDR1 MNHNS and CDR2 SASEGT. In nucleotides, the CDR3 is TGTGCCAGCAGCCATAGGGGGGAGGGTGAACATGGCTACACCTTC. Residues: CASSHRGEGEHGYTF.

Many counts were recorded for this clonotype. CDR3 bases: TGTGCCAGCAGCCAAGAATGGGATAATTCACCCCTCCACTTT. Translation: CASSQEWDNSPLHF. V gene TRBV14 combines with J gene TRBJ1-6; no definite D call. This CDR3 comprises 14 residues. V lost 0 bases, J lost 5 bases, and 5 bases lay in between. Germline V gene sequence: CDR1 SGHDN, CDR2 FVKESK. Full variable domain (outside the CDR3, taken from reference TRBV14 and TRBJ1-6): EAGVTQFPSHSVIEKGQTVTLRCDPISGHDNLYWYRRVMGKEIKFLLHFVKESKQDESGMPNNRFLAERTGGTYSTLKVQPAELEDSGVYFCASSQEWDNSPLHFGNGTRLTVT.

J is TRBJ2-1 and V is TRBV20-1; D unclear. The CDR3 is 13 amino acids. Per germline, CDR1 DFQATT and CDR2 SNEGSKA (reference sequence). Trimming pared 1 base from V and 4 bases from J, leaving 8 bases between. The CDR3, as DNA: TGCAGTGCTAGAGTGTCGGCTTACAATGAGCAGTTCTTC. Its translation is CSARVSAYNEQFF.

This clonotype occurred a few times. The gene calls are TRBV18 and TRBJ2-5; 10 bases align to TRBD2. This CDR3 region has 17 residues. J was trimmed by 5 bases and V by 3 bases; bases with no gene match: 12. Germline V gene lookup returns CDR1 KGHSH and CDR2 LQKENI. This chain's CDR3 is CASSPNLAGGSGETQYF. The CDR3 DNA follows: TGTGCCAGCTCACCGAACTTAGCGGGAGGATCGGGGGAGACCCAGTACTTC.

This clonotype was found once. V and J are TRBV4-2 and TRBJ2-7; 9 nucleotides agree with TRBD2. After removal of 1 base from V and 2 bases from J, the junction contained 9 bases not matched to a gene. The CDR3 spans 17 residues. The germline gives CDR1 LGHNA, CDR2 YNFKEQ. CDR3 in amino acids: CASSQGVSGSGAYEQYF. The CDR3 DNA reads as TGTGCCAGCAGCCAAGGGGTTAGCGGGAGTGGGGCCTACGAGCAGTACTTC.

The chain couples TRBV9 to TRBJ2-1; TRBD2 matches at 10 bases. From germline, CDR1 is SGDLS and CDR2 YYNGEE. The J segment lost 0 bases and the V segment lost 2 bases, leaving 11 bases of the junction unmatched. The CDR3 has 19 amino acids. CDR3 residues: CASSVALETSGFSYNEQFF. CDR3 DNA: TGTGCCAGCAGCGTTGCTCTGGAGACTAGCGGGTTCTCCTACAATGAGCAGTTCTTC.

About this clonotype itself: Since a much larger clone is just one base distant, this may be a read error. The V and J genes are TRBV7-3 and TRBJ2-7, with TRBD1 identical over 8 bases. V was clipped by 5 bases and J by 3 bases; unmatched bases: 6. The CDR3 has 14 amino acids. CDR1 SGHTA and CDR2 FQGTGA come from the germline V gene. The CDR3 DNA is TGTGCCAGCAGCGCGGACAGGGTTCGCTACGAGCAGTACTTC. This sequence encodes CASSADRVRYEQYF.

V and J are TRBV25-1 and TRBJ1-2; 12 nucleotides match TRBD1. With V trimmed by 2 bases and J by 10 bases, 8 bases remained unmatched. The CDR3 runs 15 residues. Germline V lookup: CDR1 MGHDK, CDR2 SYGVNS. The CDR3 sequence: CASSEVGDRGQVYTF. The DNA for the CDR3 is TGTGCCAGCAGTGAAGTGGGGGACAGGGGGCAAGTCTACACCTTC.

This chain uses TRBV4-1 with TRBJ2-1, with no clear D. CDR1 and CDR2 from the germline V gene are MGHRA and YSYEKL. The CDR3 loop spans 12 amino acids. The V end lost 1 base, the J end lost 9 bases, and 7 bases lay between the germline ends. DNA of the CDR3: TGCGCCAGCAGCCAAGGCTTAGGTGAGCAGTTCTTC. Translated: CASSQGLGEQFF.

This clonotype was observed at least ten times. The rearrangement joins TRBV7-2 to TRBJ1-4; D ambiguous. This CDR3 contains 14 residues. Germline V gene sequence: CDR1 SGHTA, CDR2 FQGNSA. V was cut by 1 base and J by 8 bases, with 11 bases left in between. CDR3 in amino acids: CASSLGQKREKLFF. CDR3 nucleotide sequence: TGTGCCAGCAGCTTAGGCCAGAAGAGGGAAAAACTGTTTTTT.

Many counts were recorded for this clonotype. V is TRBV13 and J is TRBJ1-4, with a possible D match to TRBD1 (6 bases). Germline V gene data show CDR1 as PRHDT and CDR2 as FYEKMQ (reference sequence). Trimming removed 5 bases at V and 6 bases at J, with 13 bases between. The CDR3 spans 14 residues. The CDR3 DNA is TGTGCCAGCAGCATGGGACAAGGGGATGAAAAACTGTTTTTT. This gives the protein CASSMGQGDEKLFF.

This clonotype was counted many times. The chain uses TRBV15 and TRBJ2-7, with D possibly matching TRBD2 (5 bases). The germline V and J ends were trimmed by 0 bases and 0 bases, with 9 bases remaining between them. Germline V gene sequence: CDR1 LNHNV, CDR2 YYDKDF (reference sequence). This CDR3 region has 15 residues. The DNA for the CDR3 is TGTGCCACCAGCAGAGATCTCAGCGGCTCCTACGAGCAGTACTTC. Amino acid sequence: CATSRDLSGSYEQYF.

The chain employs TRBV7-6 and TRBJ2-7; maybe TRBD2 (6 bases). Deletions cut 5 bases from V and 7 bases from J, with 15 bases between. The CDR3 runs to 13 residues. Germline assignment: CDR1 SGHVS and CDR2 FNYEAQ. The CDR3 sequence: CASSLLEGREQYF. The CDR3 DNA reads TGTGCCAGCAGCCTGCTGGAGGGCAGGGAGCAGTACTTC.

The CDR3 sequence: CSVFGQGGSFNQPQHF. The CDR3 DNA follows: TGCAGCGTTTTCGGACAGGGGGGGAGTTTCAATCAGCCCCAGCATTTT. The rearrangement uses TRBV29-1 and TRBJ1-5, with 10 bases identical to TRBD1. The ends lost 5 bases at V and 3 bases at J; junction bases unmatched: 10. Germline CDR1 reads SQVTM; CDR2 reads ANQGSEA. The CDR3 is 16 amino acids.

The chain uses TRBV7-9 and TRBJ1-3, with D possibly TRBD1 on 5 matching bases. Germline CDR1 SEHNR, CDR2 FQNEAQ (reference sequence). CDR3 size: 13 residues. V lost 1 base and J 9 bases, leaving 10 bases between the germline ends. The CDR3 loop is CASSLGTRGTIYF. The CDR3 DNA is TGTGCCAGCAGCTTAGGGACTAGGGGCACCATATATTTT.

The chain uses TRBV12-3 or TRBV12-4 and TRBJ2-7; 11 nucleotides line up with TRBD1. The V gene end was trimmed by 5 bases and the J gene end by 12 bases; junction bases not matched to a gene: 24. CDR3 size: 18 residues. CDR3 region: CASSPWGTGGRDSGSRYF. DNA for the CDR3: TGTGCCAGCAGTCCCTGGGGGACAGGGGGGAGGGATTCGGGCTCCCGGTACTTC.

The V gene is TRBV29-1, the J gene TRBJ1-2, with 9 nucleotides matching TRBD1. With V trimmed by 8 bases and J by 7 bases, 5 bases remained unmatched. Germline V gene lookup returns CDR1 SQVTM and CDR2 ANQGSEA. This CDR3 has 11 residues. CDR3 sequence reads: CSPEGQGGYTF. The CDR3 DNA reads TGCAGCCCTGAGGGACAGGGTGGCTACACCTTC.

DNA for the CDR3: TGTGCCGCAGGATCAGGGAGCTCTGGAAACACCTTC. Encoded protein: CAAGSGSSGNTF. The chain is built from TRBV6-1 and TRBJ1-2; D might be TRBD1 (5 bases). V lost 11 bases and J 12 bases, leaving 22 bases between the germline ends. CDR1 and CDR2 from the germline V gene are MNHNS and SASEGT. This CDR3 spans 12 amino acids.

V usage is TRBV10-3 and J usage is TRBJ2-7; D not certain. CDR1 ENHRY and CDR2 SYGVKD come from the germline V gene. The V end was cut by 3 bases, the J end by 2 bases, with 8 bases between. This CDR3 is built from 13 residues. The CDR3 DNA sequence: TGTGCCATCAGTGAAACAGTCCCCTACGAGCAGTACTTC. Its translation is CAISETVPYEQYF.